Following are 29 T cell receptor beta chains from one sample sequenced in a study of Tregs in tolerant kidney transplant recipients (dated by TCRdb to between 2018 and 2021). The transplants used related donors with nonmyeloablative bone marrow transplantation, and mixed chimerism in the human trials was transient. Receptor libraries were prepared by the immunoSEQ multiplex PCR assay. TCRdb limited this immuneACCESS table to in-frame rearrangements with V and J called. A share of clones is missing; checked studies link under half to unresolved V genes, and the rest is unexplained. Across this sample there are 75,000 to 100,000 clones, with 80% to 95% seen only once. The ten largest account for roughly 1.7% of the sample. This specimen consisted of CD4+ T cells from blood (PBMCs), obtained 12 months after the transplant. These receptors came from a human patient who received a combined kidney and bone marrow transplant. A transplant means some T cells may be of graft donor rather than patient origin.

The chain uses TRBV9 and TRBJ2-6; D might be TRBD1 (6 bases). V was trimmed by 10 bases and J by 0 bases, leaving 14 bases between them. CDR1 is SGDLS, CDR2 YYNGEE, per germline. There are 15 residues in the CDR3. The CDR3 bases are TGTGCCTCAGACAGGAACCCCTCTGGGGCCAACGTCCTGACTTTC. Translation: CASDRNPSGANVLTF.

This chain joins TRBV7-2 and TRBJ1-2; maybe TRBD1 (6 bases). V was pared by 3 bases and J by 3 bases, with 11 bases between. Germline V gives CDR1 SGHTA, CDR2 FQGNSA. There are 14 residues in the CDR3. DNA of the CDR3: TGTGCCAGCAGCTTTCGGACAGTAGACTATGGCTACACCTTC. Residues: CASSFRTVDYGYTF.

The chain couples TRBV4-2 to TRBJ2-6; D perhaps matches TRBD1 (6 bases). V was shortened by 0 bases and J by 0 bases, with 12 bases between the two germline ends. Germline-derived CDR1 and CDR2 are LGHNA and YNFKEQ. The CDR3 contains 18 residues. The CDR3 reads CASSQDKGVNSGANVLTF. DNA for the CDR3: TGTGCCAGCAGCCAAGACAAGGGGGTCAACTCTGGGGCCAACGTCCTGACTTTC.

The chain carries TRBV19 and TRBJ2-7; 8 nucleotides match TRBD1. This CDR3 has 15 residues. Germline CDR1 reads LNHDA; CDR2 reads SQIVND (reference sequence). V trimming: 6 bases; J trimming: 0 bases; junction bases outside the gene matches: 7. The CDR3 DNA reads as TGTGCCAGTAGCCCGGACAGGGAGAGCTCCTACGAGCAGTACTTC. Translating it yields CASSPDRESSYEQYF.

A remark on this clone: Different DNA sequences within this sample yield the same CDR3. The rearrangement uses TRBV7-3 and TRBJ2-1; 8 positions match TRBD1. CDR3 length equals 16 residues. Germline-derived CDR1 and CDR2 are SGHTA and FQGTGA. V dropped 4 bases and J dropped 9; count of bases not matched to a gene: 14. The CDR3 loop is CASSWIPGQATGEQFF. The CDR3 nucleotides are TGTGCCAGCAGCTGGATACCGGGACAGGCCACTGGTGAGCAGTTCTTC.

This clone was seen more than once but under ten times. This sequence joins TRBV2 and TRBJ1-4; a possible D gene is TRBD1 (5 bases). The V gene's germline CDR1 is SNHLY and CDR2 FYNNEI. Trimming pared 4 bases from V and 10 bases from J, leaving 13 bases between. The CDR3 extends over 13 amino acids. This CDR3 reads CASSGAGRVKLFF. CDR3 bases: TGTGCCAGCAGTGGGGCAGGGCGAGTAAAACTGTTTTTT.

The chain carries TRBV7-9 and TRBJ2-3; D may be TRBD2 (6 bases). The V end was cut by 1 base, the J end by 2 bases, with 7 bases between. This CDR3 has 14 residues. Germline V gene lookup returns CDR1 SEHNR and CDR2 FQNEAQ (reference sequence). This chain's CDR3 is CASSLVADTDTQYF. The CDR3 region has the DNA TGTGCCAGCAGCTTAGTAGCGGACACAGATACGCAGTATTTT.

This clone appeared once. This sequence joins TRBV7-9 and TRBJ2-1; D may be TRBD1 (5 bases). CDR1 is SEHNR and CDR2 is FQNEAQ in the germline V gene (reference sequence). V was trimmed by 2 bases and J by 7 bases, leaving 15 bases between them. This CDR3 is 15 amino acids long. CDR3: CASSLTGALGNEQFF. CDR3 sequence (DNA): TGTGCCAGCAGCTTAACTGGGGCGTTGGGGAATGAGCAGTTCTTC.

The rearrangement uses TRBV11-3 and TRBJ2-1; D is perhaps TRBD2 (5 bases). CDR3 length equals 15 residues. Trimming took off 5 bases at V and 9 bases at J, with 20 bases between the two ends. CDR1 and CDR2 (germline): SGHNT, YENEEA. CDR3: CASSLRRGFSLEQFF. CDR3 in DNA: TGTGCCAGCAGCCTACGCCGGGGTTTTAGTCTTGAGCAGTTCTTC.

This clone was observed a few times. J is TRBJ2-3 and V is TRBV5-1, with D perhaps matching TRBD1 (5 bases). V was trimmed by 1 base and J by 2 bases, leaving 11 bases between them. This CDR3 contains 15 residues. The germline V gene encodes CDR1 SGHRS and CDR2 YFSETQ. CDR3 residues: CASSLQQGNTDTQYF. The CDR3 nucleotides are TGCGCCAGCAGCTTGCAGCAGGGAAACACAGATACGCAGTATTTT.

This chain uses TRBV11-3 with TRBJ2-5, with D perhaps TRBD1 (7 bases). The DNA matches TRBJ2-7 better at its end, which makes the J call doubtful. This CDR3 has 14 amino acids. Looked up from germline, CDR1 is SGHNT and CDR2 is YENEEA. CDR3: CASSGRTGPSEQYF. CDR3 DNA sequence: TGTGCCAGCAGCGGGAGGACAGGCCCATCCGAGCAGTACTTC.

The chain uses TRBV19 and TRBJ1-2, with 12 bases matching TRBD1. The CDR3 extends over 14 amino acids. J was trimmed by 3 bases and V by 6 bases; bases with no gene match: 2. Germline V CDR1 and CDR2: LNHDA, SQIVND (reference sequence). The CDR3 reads CASRRDRGHYGYTF. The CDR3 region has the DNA TGTGCCAGTAGGAGGGACAGGGGGCACTATGGCTACACCTTC.

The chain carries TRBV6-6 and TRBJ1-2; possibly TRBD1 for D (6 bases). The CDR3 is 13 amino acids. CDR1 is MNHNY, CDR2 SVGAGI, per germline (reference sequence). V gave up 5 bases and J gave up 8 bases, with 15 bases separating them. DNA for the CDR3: TGTGCCAGCAGTGATATAACAGGGAAAGGCTACACCTTC. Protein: CASSDITGKGYTF.

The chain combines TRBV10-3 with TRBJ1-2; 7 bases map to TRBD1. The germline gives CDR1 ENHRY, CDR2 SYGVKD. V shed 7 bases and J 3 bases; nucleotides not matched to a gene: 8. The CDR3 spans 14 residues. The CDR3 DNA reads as TGTGCCATCAATGACAGGGTAGGCGACTATGGCTACACCTTC. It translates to CAINDRVGDYGYTF.

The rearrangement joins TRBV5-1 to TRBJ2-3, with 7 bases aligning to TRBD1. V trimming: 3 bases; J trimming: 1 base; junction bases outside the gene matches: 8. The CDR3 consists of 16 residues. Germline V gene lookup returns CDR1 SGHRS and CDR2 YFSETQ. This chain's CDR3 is CASSWTQGTGTDTQYF. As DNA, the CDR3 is TGCGCCAGCAGCTGGACACAGGGGACGGGCACAGATACGCAGTATTTT. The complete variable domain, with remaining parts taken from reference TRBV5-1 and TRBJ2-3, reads KAGVTQTPRYLIKTRGQQVTLSCSPISGHRSVSWYQQTPGQGLQFLFEYFSETQRNKGNFPGRFSGRQFSNSRSEMNVSTLELGDSALYLCASSWTQGTGTDTQYFGPGTRLTVL.

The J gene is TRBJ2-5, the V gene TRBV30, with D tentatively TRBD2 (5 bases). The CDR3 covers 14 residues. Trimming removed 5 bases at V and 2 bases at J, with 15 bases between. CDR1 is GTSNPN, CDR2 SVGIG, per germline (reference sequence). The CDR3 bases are TGTGCCTGGGCCTCCTCAGCGGTACAAGAGACCCAGTACTTC. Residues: CAWASSAVQETQYF.

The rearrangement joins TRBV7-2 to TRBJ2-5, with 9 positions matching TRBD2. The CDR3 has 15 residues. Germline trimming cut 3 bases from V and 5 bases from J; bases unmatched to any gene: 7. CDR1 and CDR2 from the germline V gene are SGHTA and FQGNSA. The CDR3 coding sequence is TGTGCCAGCAGCTTCCCGCGGGGGGGCCCGGAGACCCAGTACTTC. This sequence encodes CASSFPRGGPETQYF.

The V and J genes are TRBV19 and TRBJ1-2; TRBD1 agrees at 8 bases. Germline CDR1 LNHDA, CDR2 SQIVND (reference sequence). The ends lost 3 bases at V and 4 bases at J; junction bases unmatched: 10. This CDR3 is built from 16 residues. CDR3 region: CASSISQGALSYGYTF. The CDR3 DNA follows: TGTGCCAGTAGTATTTCCCAGGGGGCACTTAGCTATGGCTACACCTTC.

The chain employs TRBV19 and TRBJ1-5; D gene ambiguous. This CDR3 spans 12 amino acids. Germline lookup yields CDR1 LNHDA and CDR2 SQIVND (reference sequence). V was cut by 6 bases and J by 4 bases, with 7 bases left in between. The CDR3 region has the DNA TGTGCCAGTAGGCGAACTAATCAGCCCCAGCATTTT. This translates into CASRRTNQPQHF.

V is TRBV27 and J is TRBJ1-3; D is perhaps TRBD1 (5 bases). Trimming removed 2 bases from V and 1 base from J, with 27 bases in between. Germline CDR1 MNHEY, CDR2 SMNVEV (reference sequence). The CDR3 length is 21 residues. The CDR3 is CASSLRGRVGGSPYSGNTIYF. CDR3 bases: TGTGCCAGCAGTTTAAGGGGCCGTGTTGGCGGGAGCCCTTATTCTGGAAACACCATATATTTT.

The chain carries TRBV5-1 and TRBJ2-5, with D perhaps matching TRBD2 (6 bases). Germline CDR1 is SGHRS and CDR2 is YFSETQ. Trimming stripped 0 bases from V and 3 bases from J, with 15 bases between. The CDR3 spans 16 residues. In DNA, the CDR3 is TGCGCCAGCAGCTTGGGAGGAGGGCCGATCAAAGAGACCCAGTACTTC. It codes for CASSLGGGPIKETQYF.

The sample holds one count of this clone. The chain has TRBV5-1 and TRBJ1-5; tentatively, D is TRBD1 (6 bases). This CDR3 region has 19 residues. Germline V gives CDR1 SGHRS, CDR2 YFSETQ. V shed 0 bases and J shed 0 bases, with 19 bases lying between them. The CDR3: CASSLAVDRKGYSNQPQHF. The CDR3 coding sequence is TGCGCCAGCAGCTTGGCCGTGGACAGAAAGGGATATAGCAATCAGCCCCAGCATTTT.

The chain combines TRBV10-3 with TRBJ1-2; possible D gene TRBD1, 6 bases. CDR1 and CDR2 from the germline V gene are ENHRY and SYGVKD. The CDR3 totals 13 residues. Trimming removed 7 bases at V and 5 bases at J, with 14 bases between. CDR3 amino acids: CAITDRQEYGYTF. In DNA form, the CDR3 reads TGTGCCATCACCGATCGACAGGAATATGGCTACACCTTC.

The CDR3 here is CAWSAGGWNQPQHF. Written as DNA, the CDR3 is TGTGCCTGGAGTGCGGGGGGCTGGAATCAGCCCCAGCATTTT. The gene calls are TRBV30 and TRBJ1-5; perhaps TRBD1 as D (6 bases). The CDR3 is 14 amino acids. Germline CDR1 GTSNPN, CDR2 SVGIG (reference sequence). V was cut by 1 base and J by 4 bases, with 11 bases left in between.

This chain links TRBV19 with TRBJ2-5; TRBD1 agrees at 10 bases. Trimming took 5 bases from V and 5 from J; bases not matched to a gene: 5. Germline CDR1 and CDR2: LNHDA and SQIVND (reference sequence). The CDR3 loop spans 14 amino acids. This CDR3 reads CASSSRQGAETQYF. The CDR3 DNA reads TGTGCCAGTAGTTCCCGACAGGGGGCGGAGACCCAGTACTTC.

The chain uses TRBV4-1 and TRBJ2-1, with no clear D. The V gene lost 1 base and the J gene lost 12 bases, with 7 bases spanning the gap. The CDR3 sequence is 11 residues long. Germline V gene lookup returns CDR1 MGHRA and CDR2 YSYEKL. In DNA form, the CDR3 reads TGCGCCAGCAGCCAAGGTACGGGGCAGTTCTTC. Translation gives CASSQGTGQFF.

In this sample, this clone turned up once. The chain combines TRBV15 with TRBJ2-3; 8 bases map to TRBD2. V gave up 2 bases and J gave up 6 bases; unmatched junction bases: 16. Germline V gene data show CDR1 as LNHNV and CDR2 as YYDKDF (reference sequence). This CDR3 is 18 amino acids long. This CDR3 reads CATSRLPPGRGGPDTQYF. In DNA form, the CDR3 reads TGTGCCACCAGCAGACTACCACCCGGCCGGGGGGGTCCGGATACGCAGTATTTT.

The CDR3 here is CASSLASPTSTDTQYF. DNA of the CDR3: TGTGCCAGCAGCTTGGCTTCTCCAACTAGCACAGATACGCAGTATTTT. The chain recombines TRBV5-4 with TRBJ2-3; no definite D call. V shed 0 bases and J shed 0 bases, with 11 bases lying between them. Germline V gene data show CDR1 as SGHNT and CDR2 as YYREEE (reference sequence). The CDR3 sequence is 16 residues long.

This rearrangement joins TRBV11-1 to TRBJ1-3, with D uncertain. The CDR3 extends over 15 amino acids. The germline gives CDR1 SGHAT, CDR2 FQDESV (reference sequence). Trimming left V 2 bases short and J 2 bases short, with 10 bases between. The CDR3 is CASSLLGRPGNTIYF. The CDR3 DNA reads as TGTGCCAGCAGCTTATTAGGGAGACCTGGAAACACCATATATTTT.